The T cell receptor beta chain described here comes from a study of blood T cell repertoires in COVID-19. Sequencing was performed with immunoSEQ multiplex PCR; in TCRdb, only in-frame clones are kept and a portion is missing. The sample has 220,000 or so clones; 82% are singletons. Germline V gene data show CDR1 as SEHNR and CDR2 as FQNEAQ (reference sequence). After removal of 3 bases from V and 2 bases from J, the junction contained 3 bases not matched to a gene. The CDR3 is 14 amino acids. The clonotype comes from a woman older than 75 with COVID-19, enrolled during active disease. The rearrangement links TRBV7-9 to TRBJ2-5, with 7 bases lining up with TRBD1. The sample comprised peripheral blood. CDR3 loop: CASSLTQGQETQYF. The CDR3 nucleotides read TGTGCCAGCAGCTTGACACAGGGGCAAGAGACCCAGTACTTC.